These 23 T cell receptor beta chains share one sample of origin, sequenced in a study of PD-1 blockade in classical Hodgkin lymphoma. All the patients suffered relapse after autologous stem cell transplantation, and brentuximab vedotin exposure differed. Sequenced by immunoSEQ multiplex PCR; TCRdb stores in-frame clones only, minus some. This table has tens of thousands of clones, over 60% appearing once. This specimen was peripheral blood mononuclear cells (PBMCs), taken before the second cycle of nivolumab. These receptors were collected from a human donor with classical Hodgkin lymphoma.

V usage is TRBV18 and J usage is TRBJ2-3; no clear D. The germline CDR1 and CDR2 sequences are KGHSH and LQKENI. The ends were cut back, 4 bases at V and 2 bases at J, with 13 bases in the middle. This CDR3 has 15 amino acids. The CDR3 DNA is TGTGCCAGCTCACTCCCCTCGGTAGACACAGATACGCAGTATTTT. Amino acid sequence: CASSLPSVDTDTQYF.

The gene calls are TRBV19 and TRBJ2-5; D is ambiguous. Looked up from germline, CDR1 is LNHDA and CDR2 is SQIVND (reference sequence). V was cut by 0 bases and J by 5 bases, with 7 bases left in between. This CDR3 region has 13 residues. CDR3 amino acids: CASSIDPGETQYF. CDR3 sequence (DNA): TGTGCCAGTAGTATAGACCCCGGGGAGACCCAGTACTTC. Full variable domain (outside the CDR3, taken from reference TRBV19 and TRBJ2-5): DGGITQSPKYLFRKEGQNVTLSCEQNLNHDAMYWYRQDPGQGLRLIYYSQIVNDFQKGDIAEGYSVSREKKESFPLTVTSAQKNPTAFYLCASSIDPGETQYFGPGTRLLVL.

The CDR3 DNA follows: TGTGCCAGCAGTGGGTCCGTCTCTGGAAACACCATATATTTT. Residues: CASSGSVSGNTIYF. This chain joins TRBV2 and TRBJ1-3; D is ambiguous. This CDR3 comprises 14 residues. Per germline, CDR1 SNHLY and CDR2 FYNNEI. V shed 4 bases and J shed 0 bases, with 7 bases lying between them.

The V and J genes are TRBV28 and TRBJ2-7; D is unresolved. The CDR3 runs to 11 residues. CDR1 and CDR2 (germline): MDHEN, SYDVKM. The V end was cut by 5 bases, the J end by 7 bases, with 9 bases between. The CDR3 sequence is CASSQEEEQYF. CDR3 bases: TGTGCCAGCAGTCAAGAAGAGGAGCAGTACTTC.

The rearrangement joins TRBV9 to TRBJ2-7, with 9 bases fitting TRBD1. The CDR3 sequence is 14 residues long. V trimming: 4 bases; J trimming: 3 bases; junction bases outside the gene matches: 5. CDR1 is SGDLS, CDR2 YYNGEE, per germline. The CDR3: CASSPGQGNYEQYF. In DNA, the CDR3 is TGTGCCAGCAGCCCCGGACAGGGGAACTACGAGCAGTACTTC. Looking up the rest from reference TRBV9 and TRBJ2-7 gives the full variable domain: DSGVTQTPKHLITATGQRVTLRCSPRSGDLSVYWYQQSLDQGLQFLIQYYNGEERAKGNILERFSAQQFPDLHSELNLSSLELGDSALYFCASSPGQGNYEQYFGPGTRLTVT.

In the case of this clone: Other DNA sequences in the sample encode the same CDR3. The chain links TRBV7-9 to TRBJ2-3; TRBD2 matches at 9 bases. In germline, CDR1 is SEHNR, CDR2 FQNEAQ (reference sequence). Trimming cost V 5 bases and J 0 bases; bases outside gene matches: 3. There are 15 residues in the CDR3. The CDR3 is CASSPSGVSTDTQYF. The CDR3 DNA reads as TGTGCCAGCAGCCCTAGCGGGGTTAGCACAGATACGCAGTATTTT.

V gene TRBV28 combines with J gene TRBJ1-1; D uncertain. This CDR3 spans 15 amino acids. The germline V gene has CDR1 MDHEN and CDR2 SYDVKM. The V end lost 6 bases, the J end lost 0 bases, and 14 bases lay between the germline ends. CDR3 residues: CASRKGQTLNTEAFF. In DNA form, the CDR3 reads TGTGCCAGCAGAAAAGGCCAAACTTTGAACACTGAAGCTTTCTTT.

The V call is TRBV5-4, the J call TRBJ2-7; the D gene is possibly TRBD1 (5 bases). The V end was cut by 4 bases, the J end by 2 bases, with 16 bases between. This CDR3 region has 15 residues. Germline V gene sequence: CDR1 SGHNT, CDR2 YYREEE (reference sequence). CDR3 in amino acids: CASSDMGADTYEQYF. The CDR3 nucleotides are TGTGCCAGCAGCGATATGGGCGCGGACACCTACGAGCAGTACTTC.

This chain joins TRBV30 and TRBJ2-5; perhaps TRBD1 as D (6 bases). Germline CDR1 is GTSNPN and CDR2 is SVGIG (reference sequence). The length of the CDR3 is 12 residues. V was clipped by 4 bases and J by 1 base, with 7 bases between them. The CDR3 DNA reads TGTGCCTGGAAACAGGGCCAAGAGACCCAGTACTTC. It translates to CAWKQGQETQYF. Together with reference TRBV30 and TRBJ2-5, the CDR3 gives the full variable domain: SQTIHQWPATLVQPVGSPLSLECTVEGTSNPNLYWYRQAAGRGLQLLFYSVGIGQISSEVPQNLSASRPQDRQFILSSKKLLLSDSGFYLCAWKQGQETQYFGPGTRLLVL.

V and J are TRBV7-6 and TRBJ2-5; a possible D gene is TRBD2 (5 bases). Per the germline V gene, CDR1 is SGHVS and CDR2 is FNYEAQ. The CDR3 is 14 residues long. V shed 1 base and J shed 2 bases, with 8 bases lying between them. The CDR3 nucleotides read TGTGCCAGCAGCTTAGAACGGAGGCAAGAGACCCAGTACTTC. Translated, it gives CASSLERRQETQYF. Based on the CDR3 plus reference TRBV7-6 and TRBJ2-5, the full variable domain is GAGVSQSPRYKVTKRGQDVALRCDPISGHVSLYWYRQALGQGPEFLTYFNYEAQQDKSGLPNDRFSAERPEGSISTLTIQRTEQRDSAMYRCASSLERRQETQYFGPGTRLLVL.

The chain is built from TRBV18 and TRBJ2-2; weak D call: TRBD2 (5 bases). The CDR3 has 15 residues. Germline V gene sequence: CDR1 KGHSH, CDR2 LQKENI. The V gene lost 6 bases and the J gene lost 3 bases, with 14 bases spanning the gap. The CDR3 DNA follows: TGTGCCAGCTCCCTCGTGCCCGGGGACACCGGGGAGCTGTTTTTT. This codes for CASSLVPGDTGELFF.

The gene calls are TRBV4-1 and TRBJ1-2, with 7 bases fitting TRBD1. The junction had 7 bases not matched to a gene; V was cut back by 5 bases and J by 4 bases. CDR3 size: 14 residues. Germline assignment: CDR1 MGHRA and CDR2 YSYEKL. The CDR3 loop is CASSFGQEGYGYTF. As DNA, the CDR3 is TGCGCCAGCAGCTTCGGACAGGAAGGCTATGGCTACACCTTC.

This chain joins TRBV5-6 and TRBJ2-7; D tentatively reads TRBD1 or TRBD2 (5 bases each). Germline lookup yields CDR1 SGHDT and CDR2 YYEEEE. Trimming removed 3 bases from V and 6 bases from J, with 19 bases in between. The CDR3 has 15 residues. CDR3 region: CASSSRTGAHLEQYF. The CDR3 DNA is TGTGCCAGCAGCTCCCGGACCGGGGCCCACCTCGAGCAGTACTTC.

The V and J genes are TRBV6-5 and TRBJ1-1, with a tentative D call TRBD1 (5 bases). Per the germline V gene, CDR1 is MNHEY and CDR2 is SVGAGI. With 11 bases removed from V and 0 bases from J, the gap between germline ends came to 16 bases. The CDR3 is made up of 14 amino acids. CDR3 amino acids: CAGRARQMNTEAFF. Here the CDR3 DNA reads TGTGCCGGGCGGGCAAGACAGATGAACACTGAAGCTTTCTTT.

This chain joins TRBV4-3 and TRBJ1-2; TRBD1 is a possible D gene (6 bases). V was clipped by 1 base and J by 4 bases, with 13 bases between them. The germline V gene encodes CDR1 LGHNA and CDR2 YSLEER. The CDR3 contains 15 residues. CDR3 DNA: TGCGCCAGCAGCCAAGTAACGGCAGGGGTCTATGGCTACACCTTC. Protein product: CASSQVTAGVYGYTF.

This chain uses TRBV5-1 with TRBJ1-2; 12 nucleotides match TRBD1. Germline V CDR1 and CDR2: SGHRS, YFSETQ. The CDR3 sequence is 16 residues long. With V trimmed by 0 bases and J by 7 bases, 7 bases remained unmatched. The CDR3 is CASSLGDRGPVGGYTF. The CDR3 coding sequence is TGCGCCAGCAGCTTGGGGGACAGGGGGCCTGTCGGTGGCTACACCTTC. The complete variable domain, with remaining parts taken from reference TRBV5-1 and TRBJ1-2, reads KAGVTQTPRYLIKTRGQQVTLSCSPISGHRSVSWYQQTPGQGLQFLFEYFSETQRNKGNFPGRFSGRQFSNSRSEMNVSTLELGDSALYLCASSLGDRGPVGGYTFGSGTRLTVV.

The CDR3, as DNA: TGTGCCAGCAGCGTAAGGGCGGGAGGGACTCTTGCGTACAATGAGCAGTTCTTC. This translates into CASSVRAGGTLAYNEQFF. V gene TRBV9 combines with J gene TRBJ2-1; 9 bases fit TRBD2. Germline V lookup: CDR1 SGDLS, CDR2 YYNGEE. V lost 1 base and J lost 4; bases outside the gene matches: 12. This CDR3 region has 18 residues. Drawing the rest from reference TRBV9 and TRBJ2-1, the complete variable domain is DSGVTQTPKHLITATGQRVTLRCSPRSGDLSVYWYQQSLDQGLQFLIQYYNGEERAKGNILERFSAQQFPDLHSELNLSSLELGDSALYFCASSVRAGGTLAYNEQFFGPGTRLTVL.

The gene calls are TRBV5-1 and TRBJ1-2; 7 nucleotides agree with TRBD1. Germline trimming cut 3 bases from V and 4 bases from J; bases unmatched to any gene: 3. Germline CDR1 SGHRS, CDR2 YFSETQ. There are 13 residues in the CDR3. CDR3 sequence (DNA): TGCGCCAGCAGCTCGGAGGGGGCCTATGGCTACACCTTC. It translates to CASSSEGAYGYTF. Filled out from reference TRBV5-1 and TRBJ1-2, the complete variable domain reads KAGVTQTPRYLIKTRGQQVTLSCSPISGHRSVSWYQQTPGQGLQFLFEYFSETQRNKGNFPGRFSGRQFSNSRSEMNVSTLELGDSALYLCASSSEGAYGYTFGSGTRLTVV.

The chain recombines TRBV9 with TRBJ2-3; TRBD2 matches 8 bases. This CDR3 has 16 residues. The V and J ends lost 0 bases and 2 bases, in that order; junction bases with no gene match: 5. Germline lookup yields CDR1 SGDLS and CDR2 YYNGEE. CDR3 DNA sequence: TGTGCCAGCAGCGTAGTGCAGCGGGGGTTCACAGATACGCAGTATTTT. Protein sequence: CASSVVQRGFTDTQYF.

V gene TRBV19 combines with J gene TRBJ2-5; D is perhaps TRBD2 (5 bases). V was pared by 7 bases and J by 7 bases, with 16 bases between. CDR3 length: 13 residues. The germline CDR1 and CDR2 sequences are LNHDA and SQIVND (reference sequence). For the CDR3, the DNA is TGTGCCAGTACCGCGGGCCGCCTCGGGACCCAGTACTTC. This encodes CASTAGRLGTQYF.

V gene TRBV19 combines with J gene TRBJ1-3; D is undetermined. The CDR3 length is 13 residues. Trimming took 3 bases from V and 4 from J, leaving 7 bases between them. Germline V gene sequence: CDR1 LNHDA, CDR2 SQIVND (reference sequence). CDR3 region: CASSMMSGNTIYF. Here the CDR3 DNA reads TGTGCCAGTAGTATGATGTCCGGAAACACCATATATTTT. Together with reference TRBV19 and TRBJ1-3, the CDR3 gives the full variable domain: DGGITQSPKYLFRKEGQNVTLSCEQNLNHDAMYWYRQDPGQGLRLIYYSQIVNDFQKGDIAEGYSVSREKKESFPLTVTSAQKNPTAFYLCASSMMSGNTIYFGEGSWLTVV.

This clone is a singleton in its sample. The chain uses TRBV14 and TRBJ1-1, with 8 bases identical to TRBD1. CDR1 SGHDN and CDR2 FVKESK come from the germline V gene. There are 14 residues in the CDR3. V lost 4 bases and J lost 11; bases outside the gene matches: 12. DNA of the CDR3: TGTGCCAGCAGCCGTCTGGGACAGGCCTGGTGGGCTTTCTTT. Amino acid sequence: CASSRLGQAWWAFF.

This clone was counted a few times. V gene TRBV10-1 combines with J gene TRBJ2-5; the D is unclear. Trimming removed 7 bases at V and 8 bases at J, with 5 bases between. CDR3 length: 9 residues. CDR1 is WNHNN and CDR2 is SYGVQD in the germline V gene (reference sequence). CDR3 sequence (DNA): TGCGCCAGCACCAAAACCCAGTACTTC. This codes for CASTKTQYF.